This record covers a single T cell receptor (beta chain). There is no known antigen for this receptor. No base quality information exists; no much larger clone differs at one position. The germline V gene (reference sequence) gives CDR1 as WNHNN and CDR2 as SYGVQD. V has 6 bases trimmed and J has 4 bases trimmed; junction bases matching no gene number 14. The CDR3 has 17 amino acids, counting the end cysteine and phenylalanine. Only CDR3 DNA is held: 51 bases, read in frame from base 1. The data were taken from a study of blood T cell repertoires in COVID-19 (dated by TCRdb to 2018 to 2021). For the wider study: ImmuneRACE Cohort 3 recovered participants were defined by two consecutive negative NP/OP PCR tests, healthcare professional clearance, or symptom resolution. The samples were drawn from the first 160 participants of the ongoing ImmuneRACE study and from some 1,300 subjects provided by 6 global collaborators. Where HLA class I and class II types were available, the types were taken from metadata supplied by the sample provider, not from assay-based typing. The material from the prospective study consisted of cDNA or gDNA derived from T cells, B-cell-depleted T cells, or PBMCs. The sample metadata nearly always contained a de-identified subject ID, COVID-19 status, age in years and sex. Samples covering the acute and convalescent phases of COVID-19 were provided by collaborators in the United States, Italy and Spain. Deeply sampled blood TCRbeta repertoires from subjects exposed to, actively infected with, or recovered from COVID-19 were included in the dataset. The repertoires were released in a freely available public database meant as a resource for research on the immune response to SARS-CoV-2. Beyond this particular receptor, the publication reports: The amount of clinical and demographic metadata varied by source and participant and was provided uncurated.

TCRbeta CDR3 regions were amplified from genomic DNA by means of the immunoSEQ Assay, a bias-controlled multiplex PCR. The original pipeline was this. The number of nucleated cells in each sample was estimated from the amplification of reference gene primers within the assay. Sequence reads were collapsed and filtered to measure the absolute abundance of every unique TCRbeta CDR3 rearrangement. For each sample, productive Simpson clonality was calculated as the square root of Simpson's diversity index over productive rearrangements. TCRdb stores this immuneACCESS table with in-frame sequences only. Part of the clones is absent; in the studies checked, under half of the shortfall reflects unresolved V genes, and no reason is known for the rest. V and J calls and clone size are those listed in that table; D and trimming were worked out from the DNA. Present in this sample are about 210,000 clones, about 88% of which were seen just once. The top ten clones comprise approximately 25% of the sample.

In the prospective study, participants were about 18 to 100 years old, resided in about 25 geographic areas of the United States, and were enrolled through a virtual design. In the prospective study, participants were assigned to cohorts based on the clinical history participants reported in a screening survey and a study questionnaire. Mobile phlebotomists in the prospective study collected whole blood, serum and a nasopharyngeal or oropharyngeal swab from every participant. Additional blood draws and questionnaires over an approximately 2-month period could optionally be provided by prospective study participants. Blood samples from the prospective study were shipped frozen or at room temperature prior to DNA extraction.

The chain couples TRBV10-1 to TRBJ2-3; the junction holds 9 bases that match TRBD2. The sample was PBMCs or T cells enriched from blood (not recorded which). This TCR was recovered from a woman aged 40-49 years in a cohort exposed to, infected with or recovered from COVID-19 (not recorded which). The CDR3 here reads CASSRFAGGRVADTQYF. DNA sequence: TGCGCCAGCAGCAGGTTCGCGGGAGGGAGGGTGGCAGATACGCAGTATTTT.